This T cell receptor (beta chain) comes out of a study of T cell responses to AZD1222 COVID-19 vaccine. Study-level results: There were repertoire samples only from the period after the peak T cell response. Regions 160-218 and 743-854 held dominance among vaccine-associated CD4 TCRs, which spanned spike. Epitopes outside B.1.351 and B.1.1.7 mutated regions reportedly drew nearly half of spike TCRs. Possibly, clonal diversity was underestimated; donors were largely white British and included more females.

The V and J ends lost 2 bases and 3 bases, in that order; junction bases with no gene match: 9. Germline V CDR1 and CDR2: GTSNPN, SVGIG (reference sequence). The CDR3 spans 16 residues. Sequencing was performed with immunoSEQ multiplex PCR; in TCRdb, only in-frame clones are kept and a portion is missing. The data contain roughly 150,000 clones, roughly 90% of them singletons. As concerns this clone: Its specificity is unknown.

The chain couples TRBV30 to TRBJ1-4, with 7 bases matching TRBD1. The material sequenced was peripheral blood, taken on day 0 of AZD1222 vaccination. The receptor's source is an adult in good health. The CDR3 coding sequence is TGTGCCTGGAGTCCAGGGGGGGGTGTGGCTAATGAAAAACTGTTTTTT. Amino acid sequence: CAWSPGGGVANEKLFF.